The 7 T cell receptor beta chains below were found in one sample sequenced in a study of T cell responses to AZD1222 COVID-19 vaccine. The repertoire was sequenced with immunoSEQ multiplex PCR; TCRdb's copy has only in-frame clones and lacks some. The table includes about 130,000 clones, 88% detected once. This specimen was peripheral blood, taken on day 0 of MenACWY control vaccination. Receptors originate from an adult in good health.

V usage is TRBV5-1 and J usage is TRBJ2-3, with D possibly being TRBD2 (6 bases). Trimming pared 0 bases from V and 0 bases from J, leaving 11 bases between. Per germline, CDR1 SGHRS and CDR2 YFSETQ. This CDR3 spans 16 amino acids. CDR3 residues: CASSLGSGGSTDTQYF. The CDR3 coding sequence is TGCGCCAGCAGCTTGGGTAGCGGAGGAAGCACAGATACGCAGTATTTT.

This CDR3 reads CASSVGDRTYNEQFF. The CDR3 DNA sequence: TGTGCCAGCAGCGTAGGGGACAGAACATACAATGAGCAGTTCTTC. This chain links TRBV9 with TRBJ2-1, with 7 bases fitting TRBD1. J lost 4 bases, V lost 0 bases, and 4 bases had no gene match. Germline assignment: CDR1 SGDLS and CDR2 YYNGEE. The length of the CDR3 is 15 residues.

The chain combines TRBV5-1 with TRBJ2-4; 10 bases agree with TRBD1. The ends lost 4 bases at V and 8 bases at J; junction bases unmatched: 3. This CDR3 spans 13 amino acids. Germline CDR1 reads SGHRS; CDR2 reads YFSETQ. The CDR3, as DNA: TGCGCCAGCAGCCTCGGACAGGGGGACATTCAGTACTTC. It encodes CASSLGQGDIQYF.

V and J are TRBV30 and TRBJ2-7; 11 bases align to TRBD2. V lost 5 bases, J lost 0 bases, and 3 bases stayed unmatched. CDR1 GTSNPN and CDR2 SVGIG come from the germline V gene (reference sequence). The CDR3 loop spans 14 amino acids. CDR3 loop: CAWSTSGSSYEQYF. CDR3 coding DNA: TGTGCCTGGTCTACTAGCGGGAGCTCCTACGAGCAGTACTTC.

The CDR3 DNA reads as TGCGCCAGCGGGGACAGGACATACAATGAGCAGTTCTTC. It encodes CASGDRTYNEQFF. J is TRBJ2-1 and V is TRBV4-1; 8 bases are a match to TRBD1. The ends lost 8 bases at V and 4 bases at J; junction bases unmatched: 4. CDR3 length: 13 residues. From germline, CDR1 is MGHRA and CDR2 YSYEKL.

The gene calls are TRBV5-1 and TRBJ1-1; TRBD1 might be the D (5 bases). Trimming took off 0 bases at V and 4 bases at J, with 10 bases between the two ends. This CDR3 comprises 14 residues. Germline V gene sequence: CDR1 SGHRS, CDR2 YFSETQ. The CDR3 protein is CASSLVGLGTEAFF. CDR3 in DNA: TGCGCCAGCAGCTTGGTGGGGCTTGGCACTGAAGCTTTCTTT.

CDR3 loop: CASSLGLAGAAGELFF. The CDR3 bases are TGTGCCAGCAGTTTAGGGCTAGCGGGAGCGGCCGGGGAGCTGTTTTTT. V usage is TRBV27 and J usage is TRBJ2-2, with TRBD2 identical over 10 bases. The CDR3 contains 16 residues. V was pared by 2 bases and J by 6 bases, with 6 bases of the junction left unmatched. The germline CDR1 and CDR2 sequences are MNHEY and SMNVEV (reference sequence).